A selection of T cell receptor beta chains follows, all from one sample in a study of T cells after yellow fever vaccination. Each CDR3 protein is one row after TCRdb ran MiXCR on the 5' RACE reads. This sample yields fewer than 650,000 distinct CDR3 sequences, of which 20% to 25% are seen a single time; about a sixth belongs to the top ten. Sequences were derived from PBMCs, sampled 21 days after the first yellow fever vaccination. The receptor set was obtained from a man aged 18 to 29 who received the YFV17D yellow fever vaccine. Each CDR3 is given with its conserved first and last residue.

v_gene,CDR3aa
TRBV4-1,CASSQEGFDKIWYGYTF
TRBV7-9,CASSFGTREDTQYF
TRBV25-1,CASSATFTQYF
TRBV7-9,CASSQDRGLWGQETQYF
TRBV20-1,CSARVRTAGDTQYF
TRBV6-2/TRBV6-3,CASIEQGLTPLHGQFF
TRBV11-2,CASSLGQGIHEQYF
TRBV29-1,CSVEAQSSYNEQFF
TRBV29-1,CSLSGALKTEAFF
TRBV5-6,CASSLGGVNQPQHF
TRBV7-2,CASSLRTGGNRNQPQHF
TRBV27,CASRGLAGETQYF
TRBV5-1,CASSFLGQNTEAFF
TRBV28,CASSRADRAYYSNQPQHF
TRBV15,CATSRDRYSDSPLHF
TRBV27,CASSPGTSPRRTDTQYF
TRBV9,CASSVFSTSGGLNEQFF
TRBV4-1,CAGSQAPPGGRTGELFF
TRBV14,CASSPLIEGGSTTDTQYF
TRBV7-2,CASGAGGPADTQYF
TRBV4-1,CASSQDHFDYGPNQPQHF
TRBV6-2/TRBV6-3,CASSTTGVPFYGYTF
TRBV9,CASSRGLGSDTQYF
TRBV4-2,CASSQEGRENTGELFF
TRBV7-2,CASSFVVGRLGQTQYF
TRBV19,CASSREQGAEQPQHF
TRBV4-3,CASSQDMRQGYNEQFF
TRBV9,CASSVGGGGYETQYF
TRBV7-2,CASSLTGGAGYGYTF
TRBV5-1,CASSLSFRTGNTIYF
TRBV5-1,CASSLQAGGRQETQYF
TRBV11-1,CASSPGTSGGASRRFQETQYF
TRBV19,CATQQGASYGYTF
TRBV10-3,CAISAALYYGYTF
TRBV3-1,CASSTQSGTSGPNEQFF
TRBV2,CASSEATATNEKLFF
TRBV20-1,CSARRGQETQYF
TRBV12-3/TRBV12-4,CASTLGGQGAREQPQHF
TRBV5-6,CASSPTGPASRGRNTIYF
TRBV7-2,CASSLTPEYTQYF
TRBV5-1,CASRGAGSLNEQFF
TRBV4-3,CASSPSHRDTGELFF
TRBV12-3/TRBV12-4,CASSHNGDQPQHF
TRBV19,CASSIRDRGRNEQFF
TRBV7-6,CASSLGGGVGNTIYF
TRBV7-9,CASSLQGRNTEAFF
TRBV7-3,CASRLAGSTDTQYF
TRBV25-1,CASSDLSGADTQYF
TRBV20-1,CSASGLAGGQADTQYF